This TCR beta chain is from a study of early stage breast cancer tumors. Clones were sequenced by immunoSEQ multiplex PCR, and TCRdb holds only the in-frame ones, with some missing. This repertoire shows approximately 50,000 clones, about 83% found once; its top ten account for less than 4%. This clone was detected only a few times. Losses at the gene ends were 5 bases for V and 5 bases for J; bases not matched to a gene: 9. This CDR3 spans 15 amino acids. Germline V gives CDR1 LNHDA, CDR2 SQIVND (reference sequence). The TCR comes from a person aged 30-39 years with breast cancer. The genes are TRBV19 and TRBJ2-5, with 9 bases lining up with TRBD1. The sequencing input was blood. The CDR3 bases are TGTGCCAGTAGTGTCTTACAGGGGGCGGGCGAGACCCAGTACTTC. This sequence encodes CASSVLQGAGETQYF. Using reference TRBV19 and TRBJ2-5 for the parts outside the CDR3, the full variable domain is DGGITQSPKYLFRKEGQNVTLSCEQNLNHDAMYWYRQDPGQGLRLIYYSQIVNDFQKGDIAEGYSVSREKKESFPLTVTSAQKNPTAFYLCASSVLQGAGETQYFGPGTRLLVL.